The clone carrying this T cell receptor beta chain is a singleton in its sample. Its antigen is not identified. A read error is likely here: a far larger clone is one base away. The data derive from a study of regulatory T cells in long-lasting Graves disease. General observations from the study: For persistent Graves' patients, TCR diversity was lower than for newly diagnosed ones.

This CDR3 contains 12 residues. The V and J ends lost 5 bases and 10 bases respectively, with 13 bases between them. Germline-derived CDR1 and CDR2 are SGHRS and YFSETQ. The TCR beta library used iRepertoire HTBI primers with Arm-PCR amplification of CDR3. One entry per CDR3 protein results from TCRdb running MiXCR on the multiplex PCR reads. Among 250,000 or so distinct CDR3 sequences listed, approximately 18% were seen once. Time point noted: newly diagnosed GD, antithyroid drugs for less than 3 months. After RNA was extracted from PBMCs, the TCR library was made from it. This sample was shared with a second study, whose subject was T cells in Graves' hyperthyroidism and ophthalmopathy. This second study notes: Peripheral blood also featured most of the thyroid clonotypes expanded above 0.001. Ophthalmopathy and stable hyperthyroidism were separated by a 13 V-J model. The model's output predicted ophthalmopathy at a median of about 5.9 months prior to onset.

The sequencing here drew on peripheral blood mononuclear cells (PBMCs), taken at new diagnosis, from a patient treated with antithyroid drugs. The clonotype originates from a woman aged 25 to 39 with Graves disease. This sequence joins TRBV5-1 and TRBJ2-1; either TRBD1 or TRBD2 may supply D (5 bases each). As DNA, the CDR3 is TGCGCCAGCAGTGGTTCTGGGGACGAGCAGTTCTTC. It encodes CASSGSGDEQFF.